This TCR beta chain was observed in a study of blood T cell repertoires in COVID-19. Overall study: The United States, Italy and Spain provided the acute and convalescent COVID-19 samples.

The J segment lost 1 base and the V segment lost 4 bases, leaving 15 bases of the junction unmatched. CDR1 is SGHKS, CDR2 YYEKEE, per germline (reference sequence). There are 18 residues in the CDR3. Sequencing used immunoSEQ multiplex PCR; TCRdb keeps in-frame clones, though not all of them. This sample has about 120,000 clones, with 86% found just once. The J gene is TRBJ2-7, the V gene TRBV5-5; TRBD1 matches at 9 bases. This sequence was found in a middle-aged man with acute or convalescent COVID-19. The specimen sequenced was peripheral blood. The CDR3 nucleotides read TGTGCCAGCAGCGCCGGGACAGGGAGGAGCCCAGGTTCCTACGAGCAGTACTTC. Translated: CASSAGTGRSPGSYEQYF.